The entry below describes one T cell receptor beta chain. The source of the sample is a study of OX40 agonist ivuxolimab in advanced cancers. As for the study in general: The study enrolled dose-escalation patients with hepatocellular carcinoma, melanoma, renal cell or head and neck cancer. The study reported partial responses in three patients: one hepatocellular carcinoma, two cutaneous melanoma.

Patients were ruled out by autoimmune disease history or systemic immunosuppression. On cycle 4 day 1 and cycle 7 day 1, as well as at baseline, blood was sampled. The CDR3 spans 13 residues. CDR1 and CDR2 (germline): SEHNR, FQNEAQ (reference sequence). Between the trimmed V and J ends, which lost 2 bases and 4 bases, there was a span of 8 bases. Clones were read by immunoSEQ multiplex PCR, and TCRdb kept only the in-frame ones, dropping some. The data show approximately 44,000 clones, approximately 86% seen once. This receptor was taken from an adult with an advanced solid tumor such as melanoma, head and neck, liver or kidney cancer. The rearrangement uses TRBV7-9 and TRBJ1-2; D gene ambiguous. This specimen consisted of CD4+ or CD8+ T cells sorted from blood, obtained in a trial of the OX40 agonist ivuxolimab. CDR3 amino acids: CASSLNEVYGYTF. The CDR3 bases are TGTGCCAGCAGCTTAAACGAGGTCTATGGCTACACCTTC.